Below are 13 T cell receptor beta chains sequenced from a single sample in a study of CD8+CD57+ T cells in acquired aplastic anemia. Researchers used genomic DNA as the template to profile TCR beta VDJ and CDR3. In TCRdb, the reads were re-called with MiXCR into one record per CDR3 protein. This table holds around 500,000 distinct CDR3 sequences, about a third found once. Those patients picked for sequencing had displayed CD8+CD57+ cell expansion on flow cytometry. Material: sorted CD4+, CD8+, or CD8+CD57+ T cells (not recorded which) from PBMCs. The source is a human donor with aplastic anemia.

The chain carries TRBV15 and TRBJ2-7, with D perhaps TRBD1 (5 bases). Germline V gene sequence: CDR1 LNHNV, CDR2 YYDKDF (reference sequence). This CDR3 contains 14 residues. Trimming removed 10 bases at V and 3 bases at J, with 19 bases between. The CDR3 region has the DNA TGTGCCAGCAGTTTGGGGCAGATATACTACGAGCAGTACTTC. It is translated as CASSLGQIYYEQYF.

Concerning this clonotype: One base away lies a much larger clone, so this may be a sequencing read error. The rearrangement uses TRBV19 and TRBJ2-3; possible D gene TRBD2, 6 bases. The CDR3 has 15 residues. Germline V lookup: CDR1 LNHDA, CDR2 SQIVND (reference sequence). V was pared by 2 bases and J by 4 bases, with 13 bases between. CDR3 loop: CASSISGGRADTQYF. CDR3 sequence (DNA): TGTGCCAGTAGTATATCCGGGGGTCGAGCAGATACGCAGTATTTT. The complete variable domain, with remaining parts taken from reference TRBV19 and TRBJ2-3, reads DGGITQSPKYLFRKEGQNVTLSCEQNLNHDAMYWYRQDPGQGLRLIYYSQIVNDFQKGDIAEGYSVSREKKESFPLTVTSAQKNPTAFYLCASSISGGRADTQYFGPGTRLTVL.

This clonotype was recorded many times. The chain employs TRBV6-1 and TRBJ1-2; TRBD1 might be the D (6 bases). The germline CDR1 and CDR2 sequences are MNHNS and SASEGT. There are 14 residues in the CDR3. Trimming shortened V by 5 bases and J by 3 bases, and 13 bases separated the two germline ends. The DNA for the CDR3 is TGTGCCAGCAGTCTCACAGGGTACGACTATGGCTACACCTTC. Protein sequence: CASSLTGYDYGYTF.

The chain recombines TRBV5-1 with TRBJ2-7, with 8 bases that match TRBD2. V gave up 1 base and J gave up 6 bases; unmatched junction bases: 15. This CDR3 contains 17 residues. Germline loops: CDR1 SGHRS, CDR2 YFSETQ. The chain's CDR3 is CASSLSFSGAGASEQYF. CDR3 DNA: TGCGCCAGCAGCTTGTCATTTTCAGGAGCGGGGGCTTCCGAGCAGTACTTC.

This clonotype is a singleton in its sample. The CDR3 region is CASSLYEGAGANVLTF. The CDR3 DNA reads TGTGCCAGCAGTTTATACGAGGGGGCTGGGGCCAACGTCCTGACTTTC. The V and J genes are TRBV27 and TRBJ2-6; possibly TRBD1 for D (6 bases). Germline V lookup: CDR1 MNHEY, CDR2 SMNVEV (reference sequence). The CDR3 spans 16 residues. V was shortened by 1 base and J by 2 bases, with 9 bases between the two germline ends.

This clonotype showed up many times. The CDR3, as DNA: TGTGCCATCAGTGCTCGACAGGGAATGAACACTGAAGCTTTCTTT. This gives the protein CAISARQGMNTEAFF. The rearrangement uses TRBV10-3 and TRBJ1-1; 7 nucleotides agree with TRBD1. The V gene's germline CDR1 is ENHRY and CDR2 SYGVKD. V was clipped by 4 bases and J by 0 bases; unmatched bases: 5. The CDR3 has 15 amino acids.

The sample holds many counts of this clonotype. This chain connects TRBV7-2 to TRBJ1-2; perhaps TRBD1 as D (6 bases). Trimming shortened V by 2 bases and J by 2 bases, and 12 bases separated the two germline ends. The CDR3 runs to 15 residues. Per germline, CDR1 SGHTA and CDR2 FQGNSA. DNA of the CDR3: TGTGCCAGCAGCTTAACCGGGACAAAGAACTATGGCTACACCTTC. It yields the protein CASSLTGTKNYGYTF.

This clonotype was observed a handful of times. The V and J genes are TRBV29-1 and TRBJ2-7, with 11 positions matching TRBD2. Germline CDR1 and CDR2: SQVTM and ANQGSEA. CDR3 length equals 15 residues. Germline trimming cut 4 bases from V and 6 bases from J; bases unmatched to any gene: 11. CDR3 coding DNA: TGCAGCGTTGTACTGCTAGCGGGAGGTGCCTCCGAGCAGTACTTC. Amino acids: CSVVLLAGGASEQYF.

In the case of this clonotype: An end of the junction differs from the germline gene, which may be a read error. The chain recombines TRBV29-1 with TRBJ2-1; TRBD2 might be the D (6 bases). The CDR3 has 17 amino acids. In germline, CDR1 is SQVTM, CDR2 ANQGSEA. The CDR3 region has the DNA TGCAGCGCCGAAAAAGCGGGCGCCTTTTACTCCTACAATGAGCGGCTCTTC. Translation: CSAEKAGAFYSYNERLF.

V usage is TRBV12-3 or TRBV12-4 and J usage is TRBJ2-5; tentatively, D is TRBD2 (7 bases). Trimming took off 0 bases at V and 3 bases at J, with 17 bases between the two ends. CDR3 size: 17 residues. CDR3 protein: CASSLAKALGGEETQYF. CDR3 nucleotide sequence: TGTGCCAGCAGTTTAGCGAAAGCGTTAGGGGGGGAAGAGACCCAGTACTTC.

This chain links TRBV12-3 or TRBV12-4 with TRBJ2-3, with D hard to call. CDR3 length equals 17 residues. The V gene lost 5 bases and the J gene lost 4 bases, with 22 bases spanning the gap. CDR3 nucleotide sequence: TGTGCCAGCAGTGAGTATACTGCCGGAGTTCGTGCAGATACGCAGTATTTT. Protein sequence: CASSEYTAGVRADTQYF.

This clonotype was counted a few times. The chain links TRBV2 to TRBJ2-1; D is undetermined. The germline gives CDR1 SNHLY, CDR2 FYNNEI. V lost 6 bases to trimming and J lost 3 bases, with 18 bases between them. CDR3 size: 16 residues. The CDR3 sequence: CASSSYSARGYNEQFF. The DNA for the CDR3 is TGTGCCAGCAGCTCATACTCTGCCAGAGGCTACAATGAGCAGTTCTTC.

This clonotype turned up a few times. V usage is TRBV3-1 and J usage is TRBJ1-2; 7 bases are shared with TRBD1. The ends lost 4 bases at V and 8 bases at J; junction bases unmatched: 13. The CDR3 covers 15 residues. The germline gives CDR1 LGHDT, CDR2 YNNKEL (reference sequence). CDR3 nucleotide sequence: TGTGCCAGCAGCCTCCTGAATGAAGGGGGCCGAGGCTACACCTTC. This translates into CASSLLNEGGRGYTF.